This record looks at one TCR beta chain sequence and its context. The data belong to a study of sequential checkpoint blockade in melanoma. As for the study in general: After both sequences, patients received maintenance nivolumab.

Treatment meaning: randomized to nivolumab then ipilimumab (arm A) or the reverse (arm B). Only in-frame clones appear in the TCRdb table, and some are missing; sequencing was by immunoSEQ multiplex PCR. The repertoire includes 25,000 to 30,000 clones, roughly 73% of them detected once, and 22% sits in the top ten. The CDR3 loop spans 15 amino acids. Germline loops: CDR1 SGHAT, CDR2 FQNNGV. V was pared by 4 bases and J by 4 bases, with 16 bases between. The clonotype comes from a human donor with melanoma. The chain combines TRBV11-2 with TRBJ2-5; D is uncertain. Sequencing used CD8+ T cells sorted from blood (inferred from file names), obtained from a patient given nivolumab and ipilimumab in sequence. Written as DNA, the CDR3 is TGTGCCAGCAGCTACACGGTTGGTCCGGGAGAGACCCAGTACTTC. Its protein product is CASSYTVGPGETQYF.